The T cell receptor (beta chain) described here comes from a study of molecular identifiers for immune sequencing clone quantification. This clonotype appeared a few times. TCRdb processed the PCR reads anew with MiXCR; each CDR3 protein has one entry. The data contain more than 450,000 distinct CDR3 sequences, 20% to 25% of them singletons. The V segment lost 4 bases and the J segment 6 bases; nucleotides outside the gene matches: 2. Germline V gives CDR1 KGHDR, CDR2 SFDVKD. This CDR3 has 13 amino acids. The chain carries TRBV24-1 and TRBJ1-5; 7 bases map to TRBD1. Sequences were obtained from naive CD8+ T cells from blood, with Jurkat cell RNA spiked in. Subset of the sample: FACS-sorted CD8+CD4-CCR7+CD45RA+ naive T cells. This sequence was found in a human donor in good health. Some libraries in this study had Jurkat cell RNA spiked in. CDR3 loop: CATSDGQAQPQHF. For the CDR3, the DNA is TGTGCCACCAGTGACGGACAGGCTCAGCCCCAGCATTTT.